This is a list of T cell receptor beta chains from one sample in a study of blood T cell repertoires in COVID-19. Sequenced by immunoSEQ multiplex PCR; TCRdb stores in-frame clones only, minus some. The sample has 470,000 or so clones; approximately 85% are singletons. Sequencing was performed on peripheral blood. These TCRs come from a human donor in a cohort sampled during active COVID-19. The CDR3 runs from the conserved cysteine through the conserved F or W. Each record gives: J gene, clone size, D gene, V gene, CDR3 protein, CDR3 DNA. The D gene is left open where the match is weak. Size tells how often a clone was seen (once, few, many) or the class of an expanded clone, and some rows leave it out.

>TRBJ2-2|few|-|TRBV21-1
CARFTRTGELFF
TGTGCCCGATTCACACGCACCGGGGAGCTGTTTTTT
>TRBJ1-5|-|-|TRBV6-5
CASSYWGVGQPQHF
TGTGCCAGCAGTTACTGGGGGGTGGGGCAGCCCCAGCATTTT
>TRBJ2-1|-|TRBD2|TRBV18
CASSPGLAEYNEQFF
TGTGCCAGCTCGCCGGGACTAGCGGAGTACAATGAGCAGTTCTTC
>TRBJ1-2|-|TRBD1|TRBV19
CASNPRDRPYGYTF
TGTGCCTCCAACCCCCGGGACAGACCCTATGGCTACACCTTC
>TRBJ1-4|once|-|TRBV6-5
CASSTGSNEKLFF
TGTGCCAGCTCGACAGGATCTAATGAAAAACTGTTTTTT
>TRBJ2-2|-|-|TRBV19
CASKAGQGSTGELFF
TGTGCCAGTAAGGCGGGGCAGGGTAGCACCGGGGAGCTGTTTTTT
>TRBJ2-7|few|-|TRBV3-1/TRBV3-2
CASSQEYSRAGEQYF
TGTGCCAGCAGCCAAGAATACAGTCGGGCGGGCGAGCAGTACTTC
>TRBJ2-1|-|TRBD2|TRBV7-3
CASSLGDRGLAGAGRNEQFF
TGTGCCAGCAGCTTAGGGGACAGGGGACTAGCGGGAGCGGGTAGAAATGAGCAGTTCTTC
>TRBJ1-6|-|-|TRBV18
CASSKSQGDYNSPLHF
TGTGCCAGCTCAAAAAGCCAGGGTGATTATAATTCACCCCTCCACTTT
>TRBJ2-7|-|TRBD2|TRBV19
CASSSRTRAYEQYF
TGTGCCAGTAGTTCCCGGACTAGGGCTTACGAGCAGTACTTC
>TRBJ1-2|-|-|TRBV7-3
CASSLLGGANYGYTF
TGTGCCAGCAGCCTACTAGGGGGGGCCAACTATGGCTACACCTTC
>TRBJ2-7|-|TRBD2|TRBV6-6
CASRTQSGNFYEQYF
TGTGCCAGCAGAACCCAAAGCGGGAACTTCTACGAGCAGTACTTC
>TRBJ2-1|-|TRBD2|TRBV19
CASSIVSAGGINEQFF
TGTGCCAGTAGTATAGTGTCGGCGGGAGGGATCAATGAGCAGTTCTTC
>TRBJ1-2|-|TRBD1|TRBV18
CASSPPTGARGYGYTF
TGTGCCAGCTCACCACCGACAGGGGCCCGGGGCTATGGCTACACCTTC